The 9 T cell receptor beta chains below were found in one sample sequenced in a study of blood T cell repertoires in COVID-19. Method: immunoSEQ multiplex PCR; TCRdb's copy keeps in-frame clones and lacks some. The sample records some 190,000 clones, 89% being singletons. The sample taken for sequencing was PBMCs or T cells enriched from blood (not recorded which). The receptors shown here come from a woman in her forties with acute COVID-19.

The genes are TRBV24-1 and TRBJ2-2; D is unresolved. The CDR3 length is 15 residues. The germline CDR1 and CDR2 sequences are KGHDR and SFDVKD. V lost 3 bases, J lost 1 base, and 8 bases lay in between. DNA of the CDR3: TGTGCCACCAGTGATCCATCAAAGAACACCGGGGAGCTGTTTTTT. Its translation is CATSDPSKNTGELFF.

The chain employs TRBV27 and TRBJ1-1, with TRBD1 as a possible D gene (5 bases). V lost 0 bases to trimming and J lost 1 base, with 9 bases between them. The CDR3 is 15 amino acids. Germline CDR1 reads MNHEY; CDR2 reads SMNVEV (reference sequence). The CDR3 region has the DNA TGTGCCAGCAGTTTATCAGGGGTCAAGAACACTGAAGCTTTCTTT. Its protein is CASSLSGVKNTEAFF.

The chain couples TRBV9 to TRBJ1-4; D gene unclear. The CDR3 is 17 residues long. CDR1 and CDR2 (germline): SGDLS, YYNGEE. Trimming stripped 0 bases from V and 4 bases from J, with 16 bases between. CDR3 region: CASSVEGSLGGNEKLFF. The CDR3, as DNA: TGTGCCAGCAGCGTAGAGGGTAGCTTAGGAGGTAATGAAAAACTGTTTTTT.

CDR3 protein: CASSLNVAQYSNQPQHF. DNA for the CDR3: TGTGCCAGCAGTTTAAATGTGGCACAGTATAGCAATCAGCCCCAGCATTTT. This rearrangement joins TRBV28 to TRBJ1-5, with D hard to call. V was cut by 2 bases and J by 0 bases, with 14 bases left in between. This CDR3 region has 17 residues. Germline loops: CDR1 MDHEN, CDR2 SYDVKM.

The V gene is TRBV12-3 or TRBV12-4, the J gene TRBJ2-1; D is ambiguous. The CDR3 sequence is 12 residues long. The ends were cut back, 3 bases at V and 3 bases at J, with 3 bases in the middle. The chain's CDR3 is CASSFSYNEQFF. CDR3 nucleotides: TGTGCCAGCAGTTTCAGCTACAATGAGCAGTTCTTC.

CDR3 nucleotides: TGTGCCAGCACCGGCGGGCAGAGCTCCTACAATGAGCAGTTCTTC. Translating gives CASTGGQSSYNEQFF. This chain joins TRBV7-9 and TRBJ2-1; D possibly corresponds to TRBD2 (5 bases). The V end was cut by 7 bases, the J end by 0 bases, with 13 bases between. The length of the CDR3 is 15 residues. The germline CDR1 and CDR2 sequences are SEHNR and FQNEAQ (reference sequence).

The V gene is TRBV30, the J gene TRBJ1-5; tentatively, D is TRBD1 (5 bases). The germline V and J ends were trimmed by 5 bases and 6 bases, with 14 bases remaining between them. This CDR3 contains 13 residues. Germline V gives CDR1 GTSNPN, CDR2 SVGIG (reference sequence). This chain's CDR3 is CAWGPDNIQPQHF. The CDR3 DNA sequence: TGTGCCTGGGGTCCGGACAACATTCAGCCCCAGCATTTT.

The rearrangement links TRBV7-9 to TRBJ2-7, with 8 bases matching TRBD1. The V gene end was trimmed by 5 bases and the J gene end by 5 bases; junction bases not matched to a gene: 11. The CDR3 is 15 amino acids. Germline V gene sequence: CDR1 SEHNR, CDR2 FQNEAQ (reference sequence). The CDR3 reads CASSAGQVNFDEQYF. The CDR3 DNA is TGTGCCAGCAGCGCGGGACAGGTTAATTTCGACGAGCAGTACTTC.

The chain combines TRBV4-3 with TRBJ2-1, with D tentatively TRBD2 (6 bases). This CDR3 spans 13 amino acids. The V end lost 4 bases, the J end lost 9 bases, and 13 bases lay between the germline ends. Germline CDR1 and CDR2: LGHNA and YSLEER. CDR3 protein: CASSLSAGSEQFF. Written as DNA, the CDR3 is TGCGCCAGCAGCCTCTCGGCGGGAAGTGAGCAGTTCTTC.